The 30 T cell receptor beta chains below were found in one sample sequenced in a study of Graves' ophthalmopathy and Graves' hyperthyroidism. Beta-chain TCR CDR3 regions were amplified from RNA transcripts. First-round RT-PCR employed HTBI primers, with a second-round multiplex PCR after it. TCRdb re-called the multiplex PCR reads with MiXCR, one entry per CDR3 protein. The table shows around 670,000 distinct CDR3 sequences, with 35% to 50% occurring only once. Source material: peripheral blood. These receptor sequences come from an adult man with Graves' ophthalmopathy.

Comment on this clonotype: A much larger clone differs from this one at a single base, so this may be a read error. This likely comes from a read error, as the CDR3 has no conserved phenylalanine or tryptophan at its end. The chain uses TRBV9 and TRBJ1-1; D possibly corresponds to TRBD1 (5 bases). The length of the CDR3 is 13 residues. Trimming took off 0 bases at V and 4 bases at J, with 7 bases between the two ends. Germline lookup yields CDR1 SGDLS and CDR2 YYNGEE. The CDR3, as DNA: TGTGCCAGCAGCGTAGCAGGGTCCACTGAAGCTTTCCTT. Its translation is CASSVAGSTEAFL.

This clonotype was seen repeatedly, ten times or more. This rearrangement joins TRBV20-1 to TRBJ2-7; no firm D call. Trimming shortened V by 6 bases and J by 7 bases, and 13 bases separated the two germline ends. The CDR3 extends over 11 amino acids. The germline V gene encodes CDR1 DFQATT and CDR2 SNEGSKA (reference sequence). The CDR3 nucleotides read TGCAGTGCCCGCCCAGCAATGGAGCAGTACTTC. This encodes CSARPAMEQYF.

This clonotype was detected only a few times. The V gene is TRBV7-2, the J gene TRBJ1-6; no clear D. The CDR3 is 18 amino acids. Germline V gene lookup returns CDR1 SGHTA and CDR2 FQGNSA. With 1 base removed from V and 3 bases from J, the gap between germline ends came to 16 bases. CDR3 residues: CASSLVPQSGFYNSPLHF. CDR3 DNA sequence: TGTGCCAGCAGCTTAGTGCCCCAGTCGGGATTCTATAATTCACCCCTCCACTTT.

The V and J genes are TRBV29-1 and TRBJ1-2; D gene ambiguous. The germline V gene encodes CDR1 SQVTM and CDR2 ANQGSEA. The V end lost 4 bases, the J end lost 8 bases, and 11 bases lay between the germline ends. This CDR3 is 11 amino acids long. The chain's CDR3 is CSVGRAGGYTF. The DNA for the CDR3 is TGCAGCGTTGGGAGGGCGGGCGGCTACACCTTC.

The CDR3 DNA reads as TGCAGTGCTAGGATTTTTGGGGACAGGGTAGGTACTGAAGCTTTCTTT. Translating it yields CSARIFGDRVGTEAFF. The chain links TRBV20-1 to TRBJ1-1; 9 positions match TRBD1. Germline V gene sequence: CDR1 DFQATT, CDR2 SNEGSKA (reference sequence). The CDR3 extends over 16 amino acids. Unmatched junction bases numbered 13, after V lost 3 bases and J lost 5 bases.

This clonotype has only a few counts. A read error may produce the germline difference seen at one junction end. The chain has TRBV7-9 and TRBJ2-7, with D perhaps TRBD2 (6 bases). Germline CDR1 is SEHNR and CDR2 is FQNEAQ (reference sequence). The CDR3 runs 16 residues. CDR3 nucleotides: TGCGCCAGCAGCCAACGACCGGGACGGGAGAGCTACGAGCAGTACTTC. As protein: CASSQRPGRESYEQYF.

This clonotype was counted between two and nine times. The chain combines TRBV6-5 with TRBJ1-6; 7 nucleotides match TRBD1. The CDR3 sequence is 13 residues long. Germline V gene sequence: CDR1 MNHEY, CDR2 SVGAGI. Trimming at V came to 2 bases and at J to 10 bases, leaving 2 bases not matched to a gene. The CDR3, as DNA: TGTGCCAGCAGTTACGACAGGGACTCACCCCTCCACTTT. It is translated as CASSYDRDSPLHF.

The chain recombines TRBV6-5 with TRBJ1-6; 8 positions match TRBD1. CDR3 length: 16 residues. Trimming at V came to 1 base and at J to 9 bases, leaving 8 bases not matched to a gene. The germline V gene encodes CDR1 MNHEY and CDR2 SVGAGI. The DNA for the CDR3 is TGTGCCAGCAGTTACTTTTCGGGACAGGTCGGTTCACCCCTCCACTTT. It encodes CASSYFSGQVGSPLHF.

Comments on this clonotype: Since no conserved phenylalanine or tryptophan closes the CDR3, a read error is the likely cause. The CDR3 here is CASSQSEVAFL. For the CDR3, the DNA is TGTGCCAGCAGCCAATCCGAGGTTGCTTTCCTT. The chain combines TRBV3-1 with TRBJ1-1, with D hard to call. V gave up 2 bases and J gave up 11 bases, with 9 bases separating them. The germline gives CDR1 LGHDT, CDR2 YNNKEL (reference sequence). There are 11 residues in the CDR3.

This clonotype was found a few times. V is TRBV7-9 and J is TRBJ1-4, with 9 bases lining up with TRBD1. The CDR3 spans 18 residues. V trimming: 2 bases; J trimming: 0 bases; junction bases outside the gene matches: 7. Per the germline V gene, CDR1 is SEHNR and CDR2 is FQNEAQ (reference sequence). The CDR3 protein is CASSLLPGTGTTNEKLFF. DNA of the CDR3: TGTGCCAGCAGCTTACTCCCCGGGACAGGGACAACTAATGAAAAACTGTTTTTT.

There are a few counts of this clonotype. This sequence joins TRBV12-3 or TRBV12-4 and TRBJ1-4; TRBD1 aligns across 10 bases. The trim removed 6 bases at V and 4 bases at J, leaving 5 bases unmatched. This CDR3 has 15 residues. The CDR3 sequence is CASSQGQGDNEKLFF. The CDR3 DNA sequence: TGTGCCAGCAGCCAAGGACAGGGGGATAATGAAAAACTGTTTTTT.

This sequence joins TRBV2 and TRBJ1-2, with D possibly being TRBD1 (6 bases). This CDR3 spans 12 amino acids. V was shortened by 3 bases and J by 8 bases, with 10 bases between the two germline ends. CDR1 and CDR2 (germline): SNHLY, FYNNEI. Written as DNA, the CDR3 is TGTGCCAGCAGTGACGAGGGGGAAGGCTACACCTTC. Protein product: CASSDEGEGYTF.

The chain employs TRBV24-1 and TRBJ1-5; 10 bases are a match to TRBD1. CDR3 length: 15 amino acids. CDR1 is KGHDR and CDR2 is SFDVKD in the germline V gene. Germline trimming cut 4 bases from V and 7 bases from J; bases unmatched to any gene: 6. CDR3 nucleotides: TGTGCCACCAGTGACGTTGGGACAGGGGAACAGCCCCAGCATTTT. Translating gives CATSDVGTGEQPQHF.

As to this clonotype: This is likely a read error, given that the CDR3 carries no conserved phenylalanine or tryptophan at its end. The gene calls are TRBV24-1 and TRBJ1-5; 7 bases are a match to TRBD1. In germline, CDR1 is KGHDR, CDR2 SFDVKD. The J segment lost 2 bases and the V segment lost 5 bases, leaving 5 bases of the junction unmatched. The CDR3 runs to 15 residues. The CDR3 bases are TGTGCCACCAGTGCTAGGACAGGTGGCAATCAGCCCCAGCATTCT. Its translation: CATSARTGGNQPQHS.

The CDR3 reads CASSLDLAGFGTQYF. The CDR3 region has the DNA TGTGCCAGCAGCTTAGATCTAGCGGGGTTCGGGACCCAGTACTTC. The chain uses TRBV7-2 and TRBJ2-5; 9 bases are a match to TRBD2. The CDR3 is made up of 15 amino acids. The germline V gene has CDR1 SGHTA and CDR2 FQGNSA. V was pared by 1 base and J by 7 bases, with 7 bases of the junction left unmatched.

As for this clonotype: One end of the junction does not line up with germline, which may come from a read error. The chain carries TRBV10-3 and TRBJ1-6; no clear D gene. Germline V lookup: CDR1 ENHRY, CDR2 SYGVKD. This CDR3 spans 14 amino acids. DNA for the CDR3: TGTGCCAGCAGTTTGACCGGTTTTGGTTCACCCCTCCACTTT. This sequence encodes CASSLTGFGSPLHF.

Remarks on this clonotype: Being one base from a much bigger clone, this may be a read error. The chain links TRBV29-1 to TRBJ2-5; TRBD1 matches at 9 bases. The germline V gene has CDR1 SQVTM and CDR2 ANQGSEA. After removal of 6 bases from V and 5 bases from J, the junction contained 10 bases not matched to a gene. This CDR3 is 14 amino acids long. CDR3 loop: CSVVGTGFHETQYF. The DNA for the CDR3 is TGCAGCGTAGTCGGGACAGGGTTCCATGAGACCCAGTACTTC.

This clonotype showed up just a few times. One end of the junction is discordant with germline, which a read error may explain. The CDR3 region is CASSQEPDTGANVLTF. CDR3 coding DNA: TGCGCCAGCAGCCAAGAGCCTGACACCGGGGCCAACGTCCTGACTTTC. This chain links TRBV9 with TRBJ2-6; D gene ambiguous. The CDR3 contains 16 residues. Germline V gene lookup returns CDR1 SGDLS and CDR2 YYNGEE.

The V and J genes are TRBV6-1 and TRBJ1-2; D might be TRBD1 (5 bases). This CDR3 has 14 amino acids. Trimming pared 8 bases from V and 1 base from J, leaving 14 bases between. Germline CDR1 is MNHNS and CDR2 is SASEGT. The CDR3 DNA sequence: TGTGCCAGCTTGGAGGGGAATAGTAACTATGGCTACACCTTC. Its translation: CASLEGNSNYGYTF.

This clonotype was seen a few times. The CDR3 protein is CATREGDSSYEQYF. The CDR3 DNA is TGTGCCACACGAGAGGGGGACAGCTCCTACGAGCAGTACTTC. The genes are TRBV10-3 and TRBJ2-7, with 7 bases that match TRBD1. The CDR3 is made up of 14 amino acids. Germline CDR1 reads ENHRY; CDR2 reads SYGVKD. Unmatched junction bases numbered 9, after V lost 10 bases and J lost 0 bases.

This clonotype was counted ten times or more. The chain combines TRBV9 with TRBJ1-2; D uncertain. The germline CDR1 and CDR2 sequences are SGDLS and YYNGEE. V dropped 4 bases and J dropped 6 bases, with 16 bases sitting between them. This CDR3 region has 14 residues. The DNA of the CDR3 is TGTGCCAGCAGCCCAGGTATTCACATCGATGGCTACACCTTC. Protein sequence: CASSPGIHIDGYTF.

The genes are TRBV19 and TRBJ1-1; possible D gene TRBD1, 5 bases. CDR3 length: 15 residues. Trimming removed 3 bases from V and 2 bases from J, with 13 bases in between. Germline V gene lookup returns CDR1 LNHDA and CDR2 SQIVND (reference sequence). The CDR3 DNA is TGTGCCAGTAGTATTCGAGGGGCGGCTAACACTGAAGCTTTCTTT. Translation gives CASSIRGAANTEAFF. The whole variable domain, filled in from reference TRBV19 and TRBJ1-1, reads DGGITQSPKYLFRKEGQNVTLSCEQNLNHDAMYWYRQDPGQGLRLIYYSQIVNDFQKGDIAEGYSVSREKKESFPLTVTSAQKNPTAFYLCASSIRGAANTEAFFGQGTRLTVV.

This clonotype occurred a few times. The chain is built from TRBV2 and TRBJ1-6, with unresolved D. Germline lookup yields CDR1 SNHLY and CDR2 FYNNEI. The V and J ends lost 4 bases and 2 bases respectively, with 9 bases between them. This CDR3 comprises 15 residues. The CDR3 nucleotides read TGTGCCAGCAGTGGGCAGGCGCCCTATAATTCACCCCTCCACTTT. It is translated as CASSGQAPYNSPLHF.

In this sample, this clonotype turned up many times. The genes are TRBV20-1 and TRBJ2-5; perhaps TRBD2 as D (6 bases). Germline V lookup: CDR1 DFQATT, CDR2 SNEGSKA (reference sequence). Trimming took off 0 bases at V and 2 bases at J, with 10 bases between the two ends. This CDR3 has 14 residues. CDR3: CSARDGGIQETQYF. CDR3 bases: TGCAGTGCTAGAGATGGCGGGATTCAAGAGACCCAGTACTTC.

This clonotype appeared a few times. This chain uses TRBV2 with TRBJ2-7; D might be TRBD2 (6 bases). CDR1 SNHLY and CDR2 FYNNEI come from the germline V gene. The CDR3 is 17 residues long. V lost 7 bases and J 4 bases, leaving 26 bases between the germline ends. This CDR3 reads CASKRLAVQVGGYEQYF. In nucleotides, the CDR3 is TGTGCCAGCAAGAGATTGGCGGTCCAGGTCGGGGGTTACGAGCAGTACTTC.

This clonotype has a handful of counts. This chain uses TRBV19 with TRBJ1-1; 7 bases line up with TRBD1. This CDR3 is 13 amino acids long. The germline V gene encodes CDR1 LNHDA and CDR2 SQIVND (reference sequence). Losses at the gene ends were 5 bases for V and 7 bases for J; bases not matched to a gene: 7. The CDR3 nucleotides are TGTGCCAGTAGTTCAAACGACAGGGTTGAAGCTTTCTTT. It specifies CASSSNDRVEAFF.

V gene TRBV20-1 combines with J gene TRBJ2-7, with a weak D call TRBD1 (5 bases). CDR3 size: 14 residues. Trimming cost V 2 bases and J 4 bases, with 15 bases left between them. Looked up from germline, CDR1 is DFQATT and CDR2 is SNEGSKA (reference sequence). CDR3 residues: CSARSHTGDYEQYF. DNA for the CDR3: TGCAGTGCTAGATCTCATACAGGTGATTACGAGCAGTACTTC.

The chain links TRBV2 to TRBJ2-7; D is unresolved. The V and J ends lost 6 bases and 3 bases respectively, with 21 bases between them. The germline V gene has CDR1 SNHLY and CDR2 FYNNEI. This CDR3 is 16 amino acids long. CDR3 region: CASSQTASFSHYEQYF. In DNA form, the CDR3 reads TGTGCCAGCAGCCAGACCGCGAGTTTCTCACACTACGAGCAGTACTTC.

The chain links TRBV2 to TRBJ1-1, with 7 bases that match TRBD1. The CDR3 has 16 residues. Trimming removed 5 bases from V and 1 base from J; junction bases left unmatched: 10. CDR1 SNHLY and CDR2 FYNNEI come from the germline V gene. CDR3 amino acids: CASSLIGQVTNTEAFF. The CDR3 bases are TGTGCCAGCAGTTTAATCGGACAGGTGACGAACACTGAAGCTTTCTTT.

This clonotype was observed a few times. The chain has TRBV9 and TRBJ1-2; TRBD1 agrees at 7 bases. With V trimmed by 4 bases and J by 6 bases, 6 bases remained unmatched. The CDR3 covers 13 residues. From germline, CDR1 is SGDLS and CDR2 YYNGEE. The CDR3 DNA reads TGTGCCAGCAGCTTACGACAGGGCCATGGCTACACCTTC. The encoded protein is CASSLRQGHGYTF.